The T cell receptor (beta chain) described here comes from a study of cytomegalovirus exposure and HLA in healthy donors. Study-level points and caveats: A missense variant in DCLRE1C was later tied to TCR beta V- and J-gene trimming.

In regard to this clone: Its specificity is unknown.

CDR1 KGHSH and CDR2 LQKENI come from the germline V gene. CDR3 size: 13 residues. V dropped 4 bases and J dropped 5 bases, with 11 bases sitting between them. The PCR was carried out with 60 Vbeta primers and 13 Jbeta primers. Measured with immunoSEQ multiplex PCR; TCRdb has only the in-frame clones, and not every one. Of some 110,000 clones in the sample, roughly 80% were seen once. The chain carries TRBV18 and TRBJ2-5, with a tentative D call TRBD2 (5 bases). Specimen: PBMCs. The clonotype originates from a man aged 25-40 years in good health and CMV-seropositive. CDR3 amino acids: CASSRASGETQYF. DNA of the CDR3: TGTGCCAGCTCACGGGCCTCGGGGGAGACCCAGTACTTC. Filled out from reference TRBV18 and TRBJ2-5, the complete variable domain reads NAGVMQNPRHLVRRRGQEARLRCSPMKGHSHVYWYRQLPEEGLKFMVYLQKENIIDESGMPKERFSAEFPKEGPSILRIQQVVRGDSAAYFCASSRASGETQYFGPGTRLLVL.